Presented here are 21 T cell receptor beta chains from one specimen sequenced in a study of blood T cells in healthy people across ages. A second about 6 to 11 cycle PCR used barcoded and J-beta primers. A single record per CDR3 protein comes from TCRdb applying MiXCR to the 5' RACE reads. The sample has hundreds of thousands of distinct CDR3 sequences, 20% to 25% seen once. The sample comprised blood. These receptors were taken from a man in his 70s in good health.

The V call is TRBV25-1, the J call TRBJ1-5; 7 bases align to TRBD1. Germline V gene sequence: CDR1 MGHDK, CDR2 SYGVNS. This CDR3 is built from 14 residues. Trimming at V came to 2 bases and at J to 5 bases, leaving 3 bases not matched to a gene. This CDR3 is CASSETGVYQPQHF. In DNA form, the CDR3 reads TGTGCCAGCAGTGAAACAGGGGTATATCAGCCCCAGCATTTT.

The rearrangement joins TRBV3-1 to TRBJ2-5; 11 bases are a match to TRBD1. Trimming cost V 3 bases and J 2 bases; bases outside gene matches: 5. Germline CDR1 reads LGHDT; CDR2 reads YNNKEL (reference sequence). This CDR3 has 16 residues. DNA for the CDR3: TGTGCCAGCAGCCAGGGGACAGGGGGAGGTCAAGAGACCCAGTACTTC. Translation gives CASSQGTGGGQETQYF.

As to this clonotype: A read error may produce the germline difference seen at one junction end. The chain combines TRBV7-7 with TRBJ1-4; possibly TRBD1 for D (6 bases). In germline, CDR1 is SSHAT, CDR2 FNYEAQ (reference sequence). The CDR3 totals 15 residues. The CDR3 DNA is TGTGCTAGCAGCTCCTCGGGGGGGGCGACTGAAAAACTGTTTTTT. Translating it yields CASSSSGGATEKLFF.

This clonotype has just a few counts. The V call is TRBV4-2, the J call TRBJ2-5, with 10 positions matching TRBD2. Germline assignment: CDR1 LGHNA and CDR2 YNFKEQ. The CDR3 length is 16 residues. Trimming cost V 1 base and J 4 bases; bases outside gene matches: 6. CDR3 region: CASSQVPSGSGETQYF. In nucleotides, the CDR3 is TGTGCCAGCAGCCAAGTTCCTAGCGGGAGTGGAGAGACCCAGTACTTC.

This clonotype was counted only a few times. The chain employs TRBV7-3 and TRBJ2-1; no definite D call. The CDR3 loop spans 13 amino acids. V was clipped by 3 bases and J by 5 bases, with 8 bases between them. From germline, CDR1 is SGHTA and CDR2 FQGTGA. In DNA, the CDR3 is TGTGCCAGCAGCTTTGGAGTGGACAATGAGCAGTTCTTC. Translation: CASSFGVDNEQFF.

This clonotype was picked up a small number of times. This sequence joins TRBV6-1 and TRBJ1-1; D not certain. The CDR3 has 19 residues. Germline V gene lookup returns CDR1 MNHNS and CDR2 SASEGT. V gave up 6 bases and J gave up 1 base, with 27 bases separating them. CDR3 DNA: TGTGCCAGCAGGGGCGCGGTTTGGGGTAGAGCGCAAACGAACACTGAAGCTTTCTTT. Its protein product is CASRGAVWGRAQTNTEAFF.

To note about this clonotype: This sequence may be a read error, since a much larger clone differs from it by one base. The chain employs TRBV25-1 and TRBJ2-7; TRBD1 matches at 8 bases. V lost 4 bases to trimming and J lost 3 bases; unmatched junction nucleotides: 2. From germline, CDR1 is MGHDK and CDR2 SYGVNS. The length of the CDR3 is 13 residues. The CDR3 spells CASSGTGNYEQYF. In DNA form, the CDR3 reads TGTGCCAGCAGTGGGACAGGGAACTACGAGCAGTACTTC.

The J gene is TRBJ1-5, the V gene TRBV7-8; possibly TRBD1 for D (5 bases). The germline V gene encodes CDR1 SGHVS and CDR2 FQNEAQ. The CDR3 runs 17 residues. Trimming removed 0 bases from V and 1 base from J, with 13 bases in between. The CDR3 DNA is TGTGCCAGCAGCTTAGCGGCGACCAGGGACAGCAATCAGCCCCAGCATTTT. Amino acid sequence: CASSLAATRDSNQPQHF.

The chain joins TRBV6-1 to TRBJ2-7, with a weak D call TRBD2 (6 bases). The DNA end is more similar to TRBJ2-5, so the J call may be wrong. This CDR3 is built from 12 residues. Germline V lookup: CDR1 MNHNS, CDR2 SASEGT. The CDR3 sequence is CASRGLDGTQYF. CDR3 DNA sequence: TGTGCCAGCAGGGGACTGGACGGGACCCAGTACTTC.

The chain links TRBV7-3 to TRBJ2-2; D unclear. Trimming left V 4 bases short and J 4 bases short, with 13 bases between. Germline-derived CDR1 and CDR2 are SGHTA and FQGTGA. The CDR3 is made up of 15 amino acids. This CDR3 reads CASSSASHATGELFF. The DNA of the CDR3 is TGTGCCAGCAGCTCCGCTTCACACGCCACCGGGGAGCTGTTTTTT. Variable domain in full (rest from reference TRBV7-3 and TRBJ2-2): GAGVSQTPSNKVTEKGKYVELRCDPISGHTALYWYRQSLGQGPEFLIYFQGTGAADDSGLPNDRFFAVRPEGSVSTLKIQRTERGDSAVYLCASSSASHATGELFFGEGSRLTVL.

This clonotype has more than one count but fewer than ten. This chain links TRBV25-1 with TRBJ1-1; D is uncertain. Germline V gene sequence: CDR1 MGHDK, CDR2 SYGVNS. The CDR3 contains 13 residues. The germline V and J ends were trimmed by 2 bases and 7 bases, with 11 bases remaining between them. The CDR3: CASSEGFTREAFF. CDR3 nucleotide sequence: TGTGCCAGCAGTGAAGGCTTTACGCGTGAAGCTTTCTTT.

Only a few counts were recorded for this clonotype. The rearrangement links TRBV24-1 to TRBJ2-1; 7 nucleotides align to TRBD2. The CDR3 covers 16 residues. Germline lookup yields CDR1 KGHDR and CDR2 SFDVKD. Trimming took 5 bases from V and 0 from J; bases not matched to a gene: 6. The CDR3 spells CATSAAGASSYNEQFF. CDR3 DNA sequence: TGTGCCACCAGTGCGGCGGGAGCAAGCTCCTACAATGAGCAGTTCTTC.

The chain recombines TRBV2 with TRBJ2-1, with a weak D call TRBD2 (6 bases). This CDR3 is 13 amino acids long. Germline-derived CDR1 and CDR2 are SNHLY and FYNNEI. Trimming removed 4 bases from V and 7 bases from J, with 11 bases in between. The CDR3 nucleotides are TGTGCCAGCAGTGTCCTAGCGAGGAATGAGCAGTTCTTC. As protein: CASSVLARNEQFF.

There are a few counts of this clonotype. Here the CDR3 reads CASSPIGTTYEQYF. CDR3 coding DNA: TGTGCCAGCAGCCCCATCGGGACTACCTACGAGCAGTACTTC. The chain carries TRBV6-2 or TRBV6-3 and TRBJ2-5; 7 nucleotides line up with TRBD2. The J call may be incorrect, as the DNA end agrees better with TRBJ2-7. The CDR3 sequence is 14 residues long. Germline loops: CDR1 MNHEY, CDR2 SVGEGT.

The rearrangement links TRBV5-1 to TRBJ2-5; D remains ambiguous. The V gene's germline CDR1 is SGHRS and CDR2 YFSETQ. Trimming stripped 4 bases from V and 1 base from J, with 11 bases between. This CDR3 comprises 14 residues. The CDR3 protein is CASSPQAIQETQYF. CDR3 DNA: TGCGCCAGCAGCCCCCAGGCTATCCAAGAGACCCAGTACTTC.

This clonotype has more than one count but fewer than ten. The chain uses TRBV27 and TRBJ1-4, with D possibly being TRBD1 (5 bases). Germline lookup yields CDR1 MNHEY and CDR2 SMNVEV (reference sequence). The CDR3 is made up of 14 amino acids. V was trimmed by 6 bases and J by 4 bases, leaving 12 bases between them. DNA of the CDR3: TGTGCCAGCAGCTCCAGGGCCCTTAATGAAAAACTGTTTTTT. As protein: CASSSRALNEKLFF.

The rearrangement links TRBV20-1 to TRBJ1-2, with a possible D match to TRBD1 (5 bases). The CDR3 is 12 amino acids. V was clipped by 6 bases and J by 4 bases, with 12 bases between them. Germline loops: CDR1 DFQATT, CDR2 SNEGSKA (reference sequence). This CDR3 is CSARTGAYGYTF. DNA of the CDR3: TGCAGTGCCAGGACCGGGGCCTATGGCTACACCTTC.

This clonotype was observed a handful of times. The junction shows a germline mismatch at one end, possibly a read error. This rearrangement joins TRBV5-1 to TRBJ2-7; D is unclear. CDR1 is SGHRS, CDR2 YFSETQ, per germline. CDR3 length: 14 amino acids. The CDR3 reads CASSLEQNSYERYF. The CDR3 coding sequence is TGCGCCAGCAGCTTGGAACAGAACTCCTACGAGCGGTACTTC.

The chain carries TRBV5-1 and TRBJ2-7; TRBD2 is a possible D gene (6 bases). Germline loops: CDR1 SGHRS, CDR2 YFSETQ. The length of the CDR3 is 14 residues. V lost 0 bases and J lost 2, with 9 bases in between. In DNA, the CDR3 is TGCGCCAGCAGCTTGGACGCGGGACCCTACGAGCAGTACTTC. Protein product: CASSLDAGPYEQYF.

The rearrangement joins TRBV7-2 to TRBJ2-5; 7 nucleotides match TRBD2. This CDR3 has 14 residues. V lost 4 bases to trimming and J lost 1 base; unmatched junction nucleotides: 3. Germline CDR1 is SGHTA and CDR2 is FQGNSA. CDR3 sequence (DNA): TGTGCCAGCAGCTCGGAGCGGGGCCAAGAGACCCAGTACTTC. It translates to CASSSERGQETQYF. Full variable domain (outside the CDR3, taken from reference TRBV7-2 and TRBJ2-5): GAGVSQSPSNKVTEKGKDVELRCDPISGHTALYWYRQSLGQGLEFLIYFQGNSAPDKSGLPSDRFSAERTGGSVSTLTIQRTQQEDSAVYLCASSSERGQETQYFGPGTRLLVL.

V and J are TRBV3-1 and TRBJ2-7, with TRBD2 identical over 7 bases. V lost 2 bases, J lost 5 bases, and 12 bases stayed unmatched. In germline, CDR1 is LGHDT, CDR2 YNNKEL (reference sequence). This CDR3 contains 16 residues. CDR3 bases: TGTGCCAGCAGCCAAAACCGCCCAACGGGACTACACGAGCAGTACTTC. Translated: CASSQNRPTGLHEQYF.